The 26 T cell receptor beta chains below come from one sample, sequenced in a study of graft-versus-host responses after intestinal transplantation. No cognate antigen is known for these TCRs. Clones were read by immunoSEQ multiplex PCR, and TCRdb kept only the in-frame ones, dropping some. This table has around 99,000 clones, under 95% appearing once. The source material was unstimulated CD8+ T cells sorted from spleen or lymph node cells, sampled before intestinal transplant. The receptors come from a human donor who received an intestinal transplant.

This sequence joins TRBV9 and TRBJ2-7, with 9 bases matching TRBD1. V shed 3 bases and J 3 bases; nucleotides not matched to a gene: 4. The CDR3 sequence is 14 residues long. Germline V gene sequence: CDR1 SGDLS, CDR2 YYNGEE. The CDR3 nucleotides read TGTGCCAGCAGCGCCGGGACAGGGCACTACGAGCAGTACTTC. The encoded protein is CASSAGTGHYEQYF.

V gene TRBV11-2 combines with J gene TRBJ1-1; 10 nucleotides line up with TRBD1. V shed 0 bases, J shed 6 bases, and the junction held 7 bases outside the gene matches. In germline, CDR1 is SGHAT, CDR2 FQNNGV. The CDR3 has 16 residues. The CDR3 region is CASSLDPDRGRAEAFF. The CDR3 bases are TGTGCCAGCAGCTTAGACCCGGACAGGGGGAGGGCTGAAGCTTTCTTT. Full variable domain (outside the CDR3, taken from reference TRBV11-2 and TRBJ1-1): EAGVAQSPRYKIIEKRQSVAFWCNPISGHATLYWYQQILGQGPKLLIQFQNNGVVDDSQLPKDRFSAERLKGVDSTLKIQPAKLEDSAVYLCASSLDPDRGRAEAFFGQGTRLTVV.

This clone came up once. V gene TRBV25-1 combines with J gene TRBJ2-3, with 10 bases identical to TRBD1. V trimming: 4 bases; J trimming: 2 bases; junction bases outside the gene matches: 9. Germline CDR1 MGHDK, CDR2 SYGVNS. The CDR3 has 17 residues. The CDR3 is CASSATPGQGFTDTQYF. CDR3 nucleotides: TGTGCCAGCAGTGCCACCCCGGGACAGGGGTTCACAGATACGCAGTATTTT.

A single count supports this clone. The rearrangement joins TRBV18 to TRBJ2-4, with 7 positions matching TRBD1. J was trimmed by 9 bases and V by 3 bases; bases with no gene match: 8. Germline V gives CDR1 KGHSH, CDR2 LQKENI. The CDR3 sequence is 14 residues long. This CDR3 is CASSPTETGTIQYF. CDR3 in DNA: TGTGCCAGCTCACCGACCGAGACAGGGACCATTCAGTACTTC.

J is TRBJ2-3 and V is TRBV19; D is uncertain. Germline-derived CDR1 and CDR2 are LNHDA and SQIVND (reference sequence). This CDR3 is built from 14 residues. V lost 1 base and J 4 bases, leaving 9 bases between the germline ends. The CDR3 DNA reads as TGTGCCAGTAGTATAGGAGTAGTAGCAGATACGCAGTATTTT. It yields the protein CASSIGVVADTQYF.

The CDR3 loop reads CASFRDSNYGYTF. As DNA, the CDR3 is TGTGCCAGCTTCCGGGACAGTAACTATGGCTACACCTTC. The V gene is TRBV6-1, the J gene TRBJ1-2, with 7 positions matching TRBD1. The length of the CDR3 is 13 residues. V lost 8 bases, J lost 1 base, and 4 bases stayed unmatched. The germline V gene encodes CDR1 MNHNS and CDR2 SASEGT.

The chain has TRBV6-5 and TRBJ2-7, with D maybe TRBD1 (7 bases). Per the germline V gene, CDR1 is MNHEY and CDR2 is SVGAGI. V was shortened by 6 bases and J by 2 bases, with 14 bases between the two germline ends. This CDR3 has 14 residues. The CDR3 DNA reads TGTGCCAGCAGGACCAGGGGGGAGCCCTACGAGCAGTACTTC. This gives the protein CASRTRGEPYEQYF.

The V gene is TRBV21-1, the J gene TRBJ1-5; the DNA was not compared with TRBD1, the D call given in the table. TRBV21-1 represents a pseudogene. This CDR3 region has 20 residues. Here the CDR3 reads CASSKKAWTGAFYSNQPQHF. The DNA for the CDR3 is TGTGCCAGCAGCAAAAAGGCCTGGACAGGGGCTTTCTATAGCAATCAGCCCCAGCATTTT.

The chain recombines TRBV16 with TRBJ2-4, with D unclear. In germline, CDR1 is KGHSY, CDR2 FQNENV. The ends were cut back, 4 bases at V and 0 bases at J, with 13 bases in the middle. The CDR3 has 16 residues. The CDR3 bases are TGTGCCAGCAGCCTCAAAGCGTCACTAGCCAAAAACATTCAGTACTTC. It translates to CASSLKASLAKNIQYF. Variable domain in full (rest from reference TRBV16 and TRBJ2-4): GEEVAQTPKHLVRGEGQKAKLYCAPIKGHSYVFWYQQVLKNEFKFLISFQNENVFDETGMPKERFSAKCLPNSPCSLEIQATKLEDSAVYFCASSLKASLAKNIQYFGAGTRLSVL.

J is TRBJ2-6 and V is TRBV7-8; TRBD1 is a possible D gene (5 bases). This CDR3 has 17 residues. In germline, CDR1 is SGHVS, CDR2 FQNEAQ. Trimming took 5 bases from V and 0 from J, leaving 14 bases between them. The CDR3 bases are TGTGCCAGCAGCCTACACGACAGCCTCTCTGGGGCCAACGTCCTGACTTTC. Amino acid sequence: CASSLHDSLSGANVLTF.

The chain couples TRBV7-9 to TRBJ2-7, with TRBD2 matching over 8 bases. This CDR3 has 13 amino acids. Germline loops: CDR1 SEHNR, CDR2 FQNEAQ (reference sequence). Unmatched junction bases numbered 6, after V lost 5 bases and J lost 6 bases. This CDR3 reads CASSLGTRIEQYF. DNA of the CDR3: TGTGCCAGCAGCCTCGGGACTAGGATCGAGCAGTACTTC.

The chain combines TRBV30 with TRBJ1-1, with D unresolved. Trimming took off 4 bases at V and 4 bases at J, with 10 bases between the two ends. Germline lookup yields CDR1 GTSNPN and CDR2 SVGIG (reference sequence). The CDR3 sequence is 12 residues long. The DNA of the CDR3 is TGTGCCTGGACCGCGGAAGGCACTGAAGCTTTCTTT. Translation: CAWTAEGTEAFF.

The CDR3 nucleotides read TGTGCCAGCAGCTCTGGACAGGGCATAATTGAGCAGTTCTTC. Its protein product is CASSSGQGIIEQFF. This chain joins TRBV5-6 and TRBJ2-1; 8 nucleotides align to TRBD1. In germline, CDR1 is SGHDT, CDR2 YYEEEE. The CDR3 runs 14 residues. V was clipped by 3 bases and J by 9 bases; unmatched bases: 8.

The chain is built from TRBV19 and TRBJ1-3; 7 nucleotides line up with TRBD1. This CDR3 contains 18 residues. Germline lookup yields CDR1 LNHDA and CDR2 SQIVND (reference sequence). V shed 7 bases, J shed 0 bases, and the junction held 15 bases outside the gene matches. CDR3 nucleotide sequence: TGTGCCAGTAACCCATTCTCCGGGACAGTCCCCTCTGGAAACACCATATATTTT. This gives the protein CASNPFSGTVPSGNTIYF.

This clone has only one observation. The rearrangement uses TRBV19 and TRBJ2-7; D is possibly TRBD1 (5 bases). The germline gives CDR1 LNHDA, CDR2 SQIVND (reference sequence). V was clipped by 6 bases and J by 2 bases, with 17 bases between them. The CDR3 spans 15 residues. In nucleotides, the CDR3 is TGTGCCAGTAGCTATAGGGGAAGCGATCCCTACGAGCAGTACTTC. This gives the protein CASSYRGSDPYEQYF.

The rearrangement uses TRBV7-2 and TRBJ2-3; TRBD1 is a possible D gene (5 bases). The CDR3 is 13 amino acids. Trimming left V 5 bases short and J 6 bases short, with 12 bases between. Germline assignment: CDR1 SGHTA and CDR2 FQGNSA. The CDR3 sequence is CASSLKGADTQYF. The CDR3 nucleotides read TGTGCCAGCAGCCTTAAAGGGGCTGATACGCAGTATTTT. Supplemented by reference TRBV7-2 and TRBJ2-3, the full variable domain reads GAGVSQSPSNKVTEKGKDVELRCDPISGHTALYWYRQSLGQGLEFLIYFQGNSAPDKSGLPSDRFSAERTGGSVSTLTIQRTQQEDSAVYLCASSLKGADTQYFGPGTRLTVL.

The rearrangement links TRBV7-9 to TRBJ2-3; 13 bases line up with TRBD2. The length of the CDR3 is 17 residues. Trimming cost V 1 base and J 5 bases; bases outside gene matches: 6. Germline-derived CDR1 and CDR2 are SEHNR and FQNEAQ (reference sequence). The CDR3 DNA follows: TGTGCCAGCAGCTTAGGACTAGCGGGGGGTCCTGTAGATACGCAGTATTTT. Protein product: CASSLGLAGGPVDTQYF.

V and J are TRBV4-3 and TRBJ1-2, with D possibly being TRBD1 (5 bases). The CDR3 extends over 16 amino acids. Trimming shortened V by 0 bases and J by 2 bases, and 13 bases separated the two germline ends. CDR1 LGHNA and CDR2 YSLEER come from the germline V gene. CDR3 nucleotides: TGCGCCAGCAGCCAAGATCCCCAGGGCAACAACTATGGCTACACCTTC. It yields the protein CASSQDPQGNNYGYTF.

The genes are TRBV18 and TRBJ2-5, with TRBD2 matching over 11 bases. The junction had 1 base not matched to a gene; V was cut back by 4 bases and J by 0 bases. The CDR3 covers 15 residues. Germline V gives CDR1 KGHSH, CDR2 LQKENI. CDR3 amino acids: CASSRLAGYQETQYF. As DNA, the CDR3 is TGTGCCAGCTCACGACTAGCGGGGTACCAAGAGACCCAGTACTTC.

CDR3 bases: TGTGCCAGCAGCACAGGATTCGACAGTAATGAAAAACTGTTTTTT. Amino acid sequence: CASSTGFDSNEKLFF. V usage is TRBV7-6 and J usage is TRBJ1-4; TRBD1 might be the D (5 bases). With 5 bases removed from V and 4 bases from J, the gap between germline ends came to 14 bases. CDR3 length: 15 residues. Germline loops: CDR1 SGHVS, CDR2 FNYEAQ. Full variable domain (outside the CDR3, taken from reference TRBV7-6 and TRBJ1-4): GAGVSQSPRYKVTKRGQDVALRCDPISGHVSLYWYRQALGQGPEFLTYFNYEAQQDKSGLPNDRFSAERPEGSISTLTIQRTEQRDSAMYRCASSTGFDSNEKLFFGSGTQLSVL.

The chain links TRBV27 to TRBJ2-3; 9 nucleotides align to TRBD1. Germline V gives CDR1 MNHEY, CDR2 SMNVEV (reference sequence). Losses at the gene ends were 5 bases for V and 0 bases for J; bases not matched to a gene: 6. The CDR3 has 16 amino acids. CDR3 nucleotide sequence: TGTGCCAGCAGTCGACCGGGACAGGGAAGCACAGATACGCAGTATTTT. It translates to CASSRPGQGSTDTQYF.

The V and J genes are TRBV27 and TRBJ1-5, with D unclear. Trimming pared 5 bases from V and 0 bases from J, leaving 14 bases between. In germline, CDR1 is MNHEY, CDR2 SMNVEV (reference sequence). CDR3 length: 16 amino acids. CDR3 sequence: CASSPTVGSSNQPQHF. The CDR3 DNA reads as TGTGCCAGCAGTCCGACCGTGGGCAGTAGCAATCAGCCCCAGCATTTT.

This chain links TRBV30 with TRBJ2-7; possible D gene TRBD1, 5 bases. Germline values: CDR1 GTSNPN, CDR2 SVGIG (reference sequence). The CDR3 has 13 amino acids. V gave up 1 base and J gave up 0 bases, with 7 bases separating them. This chain's CDR3 is CAWSGRGSYEQYF. The CDR3 region has the DNA TGTGCCTGGAGTGGAAGGGGCTCCTACGAGCAGTACTTC.

The rearrangement joins TRBV6-5 to TRBJ1-1; D not resolved. This CDR3 is 13 amino acids long. Per the germline V gene, CDR1 is MNHEY and CDR2 is SVGAGI. V was cut by 5 bases and J by 4 bases, with 11 bases left in between. The CDR3 reads CASSHQVGTEAFF. In DNA, the CDR3 is TGTGCCAGCAGTCATCAGGTTGGCACTGAAGCTTTCTTT.

With respect to this clone: The same CDR3 can be traced to other DNA sequences in this sample. V and J are TRBV30 and TRBJ1-1; D is unresolved. The V and J ends lost 0 bases and 2 bases respectively, with 10 bases between them. The CDR3 runs to 14 residues. CDR1 and CDR2 (germline): GTSNPN, SVGIG (reference sequence). CDR3 sequence: CAWSVGQGNTEAFF. The CDR3 DNA reads as TGTGCCTGGAGTGTTGGGCAAGGTAACACTGAAGCTTTCTTT.

The CDR3 sequence is CASSKWQVANYGYTF. In DNA form, the CDR3 reads TGTGCCAGCAGCAAGTGGCAGGTAGCTAACTATGGCTACACCTTC. The V gene is TRBV21-1, the J gene TRBJ1-2; the table's D call, TRBD1, was not checked against the DNA. TRBV21-1 is classified as a pseudogene. The CDR3 loop spans 15 amino acids.